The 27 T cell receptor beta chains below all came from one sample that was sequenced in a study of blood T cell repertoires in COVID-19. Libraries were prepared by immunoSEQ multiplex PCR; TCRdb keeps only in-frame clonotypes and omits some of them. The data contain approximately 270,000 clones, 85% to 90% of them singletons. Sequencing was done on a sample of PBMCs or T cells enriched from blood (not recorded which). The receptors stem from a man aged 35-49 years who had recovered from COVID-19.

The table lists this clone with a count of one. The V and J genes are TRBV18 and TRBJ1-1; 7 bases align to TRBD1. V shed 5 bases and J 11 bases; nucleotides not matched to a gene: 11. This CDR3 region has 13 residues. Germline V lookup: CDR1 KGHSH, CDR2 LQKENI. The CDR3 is CASSGDSFRNAFF. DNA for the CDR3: TGTGCCAGCTCAGGGGACAGCTTTCGAAACGCTTTCTTT.

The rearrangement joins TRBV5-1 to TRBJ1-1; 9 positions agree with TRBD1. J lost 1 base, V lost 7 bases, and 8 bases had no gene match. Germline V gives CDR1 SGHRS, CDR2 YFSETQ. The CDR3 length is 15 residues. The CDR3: CASERSGQGNTEAFF. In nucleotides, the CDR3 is TGCGCCAGCGAACGATCGGGACAGGGGAACACTGAAGCTTTCTTT.

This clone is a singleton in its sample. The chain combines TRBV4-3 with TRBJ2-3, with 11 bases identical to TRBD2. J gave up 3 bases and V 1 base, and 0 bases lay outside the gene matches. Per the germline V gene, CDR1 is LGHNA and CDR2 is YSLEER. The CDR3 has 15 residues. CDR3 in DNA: TGCGCCAGCAGCCAAGTAGCGGGGGGGACAGATACGCAGTATTTT. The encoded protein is CASSQVAGGTDTQYF.

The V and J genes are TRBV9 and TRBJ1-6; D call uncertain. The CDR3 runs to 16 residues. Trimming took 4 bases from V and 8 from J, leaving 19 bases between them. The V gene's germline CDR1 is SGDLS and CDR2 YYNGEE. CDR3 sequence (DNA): TGTGCCAGCAGCATACAGTCCCCAAGCCCGGATTCACCCCTCCACTTT. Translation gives CASSIQSPSPDSPLHF.

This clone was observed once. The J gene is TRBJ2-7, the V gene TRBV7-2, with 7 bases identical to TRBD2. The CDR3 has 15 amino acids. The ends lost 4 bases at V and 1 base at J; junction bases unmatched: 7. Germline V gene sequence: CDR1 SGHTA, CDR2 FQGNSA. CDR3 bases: TGTGCCAGCAGCTCCCAGCCAGCGGGGTCCTACGAGCAGTACTTC. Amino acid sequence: CASSSQPAGSYEQYF.

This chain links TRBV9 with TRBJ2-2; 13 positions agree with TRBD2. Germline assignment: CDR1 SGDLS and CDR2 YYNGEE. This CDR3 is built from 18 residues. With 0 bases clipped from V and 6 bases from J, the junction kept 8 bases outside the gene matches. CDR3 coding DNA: TGTGCCAGCAGCGTAGCTGAACTAGCGGGAGGGCCCCCCGGGGAGCTGTTTTTT. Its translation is CASSVAELAGGPPGELFF.

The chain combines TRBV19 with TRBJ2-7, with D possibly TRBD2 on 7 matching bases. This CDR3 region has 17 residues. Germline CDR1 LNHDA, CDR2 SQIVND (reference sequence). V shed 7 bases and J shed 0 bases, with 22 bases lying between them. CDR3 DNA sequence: TGTGCCAGTATGGGGAGGGGACACCTAACCCCCTCCTACGAGCAGTACTTC. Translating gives CASMGRGHLTPSYEQYF.

The CDR3 nucleotides are TGTGCCTGGATGGACAGGGGAAACTATGGCTACACCTTC. As protein: CAWMDRGNYGYTF. The rearrangement uses TRBV30 and TRBJ1-2, with 9 bases identical to TRBD1. The CDR3 is 13 residues long. From germline, CDR1 is GTSNPN and CDR2 SVGIG (reference sequence). J gave up 2 bases and V 4 bases, and 2 bases lay outside the gene matches.

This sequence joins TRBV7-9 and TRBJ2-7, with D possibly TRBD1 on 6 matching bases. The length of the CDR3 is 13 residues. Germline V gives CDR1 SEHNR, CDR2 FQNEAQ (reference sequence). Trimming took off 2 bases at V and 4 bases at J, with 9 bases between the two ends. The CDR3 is CASSLPGVYEQYF. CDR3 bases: TGTGCCAGCAGCTTACCAGGGGTGTACGAGCAGTACTTC.

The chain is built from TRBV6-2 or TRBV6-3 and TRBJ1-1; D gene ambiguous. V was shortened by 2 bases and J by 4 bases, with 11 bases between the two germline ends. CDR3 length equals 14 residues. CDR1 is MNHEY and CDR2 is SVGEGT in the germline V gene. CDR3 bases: TGTGCCAGCAGTTACCAGGTCACAGCCACTGAAGCTTTCTTT. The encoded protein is CASSYQVTATEAFF.

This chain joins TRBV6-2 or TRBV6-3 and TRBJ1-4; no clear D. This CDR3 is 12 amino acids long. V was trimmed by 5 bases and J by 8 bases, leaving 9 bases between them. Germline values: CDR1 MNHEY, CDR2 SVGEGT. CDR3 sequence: CASSLPYEKLFF. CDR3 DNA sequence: TGTGCCAGCAGTCTACCCTACGAAAAACTGTTTTTT.

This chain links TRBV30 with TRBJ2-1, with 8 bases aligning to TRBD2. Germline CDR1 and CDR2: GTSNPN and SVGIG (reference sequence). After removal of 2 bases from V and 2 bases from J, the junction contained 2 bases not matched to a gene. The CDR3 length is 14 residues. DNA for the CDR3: TGTGCCTGGAGTTCCGGGAGGGCCTACAATGAGCAGTTCTTC. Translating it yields CAWSSGRAYNEQFF.

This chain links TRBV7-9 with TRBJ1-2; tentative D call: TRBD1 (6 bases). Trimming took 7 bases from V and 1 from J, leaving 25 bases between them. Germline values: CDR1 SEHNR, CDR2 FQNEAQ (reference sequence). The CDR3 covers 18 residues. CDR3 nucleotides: TGTGCCAGCACCATAAACCCGGCTAGGGGGATTCATAACTATGGCTACACCTTC. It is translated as CASTINPARGIHNYGYTF.

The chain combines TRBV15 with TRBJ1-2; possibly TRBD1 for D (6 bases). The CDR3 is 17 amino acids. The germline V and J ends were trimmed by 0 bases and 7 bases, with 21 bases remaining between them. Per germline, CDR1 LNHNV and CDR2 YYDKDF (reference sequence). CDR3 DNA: TGTGCCACCAGCAGAGATCAGAGTACAGGGAGGGTTCGTGGCTACACCTTC. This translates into CATSRDQSTGRVRGYTF.

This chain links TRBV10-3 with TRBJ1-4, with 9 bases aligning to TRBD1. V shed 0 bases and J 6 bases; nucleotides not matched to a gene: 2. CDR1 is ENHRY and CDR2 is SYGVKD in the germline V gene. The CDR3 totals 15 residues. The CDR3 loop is CAISESRTGDEKLFF. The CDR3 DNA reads TGTGCCATCAGTGAGTCGAGGACAGGGGATGAAAAACTGTTTTTT.

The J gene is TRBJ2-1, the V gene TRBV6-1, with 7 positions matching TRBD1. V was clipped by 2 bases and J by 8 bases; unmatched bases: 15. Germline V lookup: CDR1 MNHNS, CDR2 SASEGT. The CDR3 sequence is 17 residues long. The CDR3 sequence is CASSEPTGFRVNDEQFF. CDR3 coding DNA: TGTGCCAGCAGTGAACCGACAGGGTTTAGGGTGAATGATGAGCAGTTCTTC.

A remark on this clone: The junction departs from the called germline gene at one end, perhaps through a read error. This CDR3 reads CASSLGLGGNEQFF. The CDR3 DNA follows: TGTGCTAGCAGCTTAGGGTTGGGGGGCAATGAGCAGTTCTTC. The gene calls are TRBV7-7 and TRBJ2-1, with a possible D match to TRBD2 (6 bases). The germline V gene has CDR1 SSHAT and CDR2 FNYEAQ (reference sequence). The CDR3 consists of 14 residues.

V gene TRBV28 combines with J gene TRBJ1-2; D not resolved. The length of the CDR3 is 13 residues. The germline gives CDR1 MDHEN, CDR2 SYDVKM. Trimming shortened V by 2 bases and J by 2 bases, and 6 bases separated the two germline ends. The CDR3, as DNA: TGTGCCAGCAGTTTAACAGTGAACTATGGCTACACCTTC. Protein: CASSLTVNYGYTF.

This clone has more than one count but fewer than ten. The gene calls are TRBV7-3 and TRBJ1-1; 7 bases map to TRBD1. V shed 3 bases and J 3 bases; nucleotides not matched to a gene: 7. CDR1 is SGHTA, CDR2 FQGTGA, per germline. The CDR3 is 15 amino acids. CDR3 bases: TGTGCCAGCAGCTTGAGCGCCACAGGGGACACTGAAGCTTTCTTT. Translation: CASSLSATGDTEAFF.

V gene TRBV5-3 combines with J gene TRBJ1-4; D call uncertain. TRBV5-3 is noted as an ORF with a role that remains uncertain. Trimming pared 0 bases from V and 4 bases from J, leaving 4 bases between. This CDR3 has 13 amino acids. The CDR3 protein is CARSLDINEKLFF. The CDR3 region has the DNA TGTGCCAGAAGCTTGGACATTAATGAAAAACTGTTTTTT.

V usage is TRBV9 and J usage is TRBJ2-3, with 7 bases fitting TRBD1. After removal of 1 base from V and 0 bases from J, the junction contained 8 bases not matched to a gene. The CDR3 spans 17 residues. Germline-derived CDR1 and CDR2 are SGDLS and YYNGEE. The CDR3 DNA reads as TGTGCCAGCAGCGTAAACAGGGGCAAAATTAGCACAGATACGCAGTATTTT. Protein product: CASSVNRGKISTDTQYF.

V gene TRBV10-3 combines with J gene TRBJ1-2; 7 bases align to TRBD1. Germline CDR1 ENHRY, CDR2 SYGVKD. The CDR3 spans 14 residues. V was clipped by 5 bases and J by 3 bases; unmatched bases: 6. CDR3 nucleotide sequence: TGTGCCATCAGTCAGACAGGGTTTGACTATGGCTACACCTTC. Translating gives CAISQTGFDYGYTF.

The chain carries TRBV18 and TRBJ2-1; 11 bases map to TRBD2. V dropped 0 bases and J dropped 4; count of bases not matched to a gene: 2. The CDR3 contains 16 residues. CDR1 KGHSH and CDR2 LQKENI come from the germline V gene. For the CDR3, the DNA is TGTGCCAGCTCACCACCGGGGACTAGCGGTTACAATGAGCAGTTCTTC. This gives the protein CASSPPGTSGYNEQFF.

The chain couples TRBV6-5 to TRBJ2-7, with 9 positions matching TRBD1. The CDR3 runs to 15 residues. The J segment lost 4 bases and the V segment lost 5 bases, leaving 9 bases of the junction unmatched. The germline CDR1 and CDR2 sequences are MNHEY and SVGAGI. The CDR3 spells CASSTLQGAVYEQYF. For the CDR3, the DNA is TGTGCCAGCAGTACCTTACAGGGGGCAGTGTACGAGCAGTACTTC.

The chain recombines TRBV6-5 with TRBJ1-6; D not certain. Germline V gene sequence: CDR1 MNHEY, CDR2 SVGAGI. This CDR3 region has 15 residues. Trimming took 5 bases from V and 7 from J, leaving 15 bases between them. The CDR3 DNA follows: TGTGCCAGCAGTCCTCCGGGTCTAATAAATTCACCCCTCCACTTT. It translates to CASSPPGLINSPLHF.

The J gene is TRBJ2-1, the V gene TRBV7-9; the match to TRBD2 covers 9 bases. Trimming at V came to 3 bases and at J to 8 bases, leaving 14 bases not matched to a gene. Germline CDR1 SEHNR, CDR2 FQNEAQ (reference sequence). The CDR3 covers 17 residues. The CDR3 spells CASSLGVAGAQPYEQFF. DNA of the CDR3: TGTGCCAGCAGCTTGGGAGTAGCGGGGGCCCAACCATATGAGCAGTTCTTC. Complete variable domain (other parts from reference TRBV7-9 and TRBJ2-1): DTGVSQNPRHKITKRGQNVTFRCDPISEHNRLYWYRQTLGQGPEFLTYFQNEAQLEKSRLLSDRFSAERPKGSFSTLEIQRTEQGDSAMYLCASSLGVAGAQPYEQFFGPGTRLTVL.

CDR3 nucleotides: TGCGCCAGCAGCCAAGAGGGCAGCACAGATACGCAGTATTTT. Amino acids: CASSQEGSTDTQYF. The chain is built from TRBV4-1 and TRBJ2-3; D is unresolved. Germline CDR1 is MGHRA and CDR2 is YSYEKL. This CDR3 has 14 amino acids. Trimming removed 0 bases from V and 0 bases from J, with 4 bases in between.